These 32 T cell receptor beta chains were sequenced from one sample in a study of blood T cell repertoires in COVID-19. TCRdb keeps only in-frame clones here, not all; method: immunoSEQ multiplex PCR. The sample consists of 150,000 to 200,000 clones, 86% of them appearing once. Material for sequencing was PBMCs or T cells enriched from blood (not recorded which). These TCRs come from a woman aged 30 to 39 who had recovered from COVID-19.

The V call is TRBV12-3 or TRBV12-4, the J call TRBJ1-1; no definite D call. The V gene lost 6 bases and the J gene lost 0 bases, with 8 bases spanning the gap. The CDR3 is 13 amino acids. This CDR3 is CASRTTMNTEAFF. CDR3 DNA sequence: TGTGCCAGCAGGACTACTATGAACACTGAAGCTTTCTTT.

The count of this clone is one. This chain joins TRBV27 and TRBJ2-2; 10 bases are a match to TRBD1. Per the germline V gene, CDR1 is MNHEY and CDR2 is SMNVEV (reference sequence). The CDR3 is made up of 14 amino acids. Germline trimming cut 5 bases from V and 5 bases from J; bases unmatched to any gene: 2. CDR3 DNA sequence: TGTGCCAGCAGTGGGACAGGGGAGACCGGGGAGCTGTTTTTT. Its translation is CASSGTGETGELFF.

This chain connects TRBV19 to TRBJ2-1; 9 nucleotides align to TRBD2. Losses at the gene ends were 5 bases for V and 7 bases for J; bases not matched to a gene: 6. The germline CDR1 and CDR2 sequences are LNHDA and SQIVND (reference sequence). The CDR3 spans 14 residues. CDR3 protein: CASSVGTSMNEQFF. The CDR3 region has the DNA TGTGCCAGTAGTGTCGGGACTAGCATGAATGAGCAGTTCTTC.

This CDR3 reads CASSLSGVGAYEQYF. The CDR3 DNA reads as TGTGCCAGCAGCCTCTCAGGGGTAGGTGCCTACGAGCAGTACTTC. The gene calls are TRBV27 and TRBJ2-7; TRBD1 might be the D (6 bases). V lost 6 bases and J lost 2, with 17 bases in between. This CDR3 comprises 15 residues. The germline V gene encodes CDR1 MNHEY and CDR2 SMNVEV (reference sequence).

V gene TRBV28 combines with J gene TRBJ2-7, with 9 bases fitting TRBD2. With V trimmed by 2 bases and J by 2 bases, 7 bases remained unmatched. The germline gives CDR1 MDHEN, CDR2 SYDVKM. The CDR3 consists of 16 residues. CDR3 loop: CASSLGPSGETYEQYF. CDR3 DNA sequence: TGTGCCAGCAGTTTAGGCCCTAGCGGGGAGACCTACGAGCAGTACTTC.

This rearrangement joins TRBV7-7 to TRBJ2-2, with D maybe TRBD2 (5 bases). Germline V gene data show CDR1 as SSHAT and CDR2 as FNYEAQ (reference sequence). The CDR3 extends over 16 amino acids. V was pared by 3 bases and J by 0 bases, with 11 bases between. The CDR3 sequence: CASSLRTPSNTGELFF. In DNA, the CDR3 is TGTGCCAGCAGCTTGCGGACTCCTTCGAACACCGGGGAGCTGTTTTTT. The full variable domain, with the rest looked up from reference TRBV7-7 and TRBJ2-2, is GAGVSQSPRYKVTKRGQDVTLRCDPISSHATLYWYQQALGQGPEFLTYFNYEAQPDKSGLPSDRFSAERPEGSISTLTIQRTEQRDSAMYRCASSLRTPSNTGELFFGEGSRLTVL.

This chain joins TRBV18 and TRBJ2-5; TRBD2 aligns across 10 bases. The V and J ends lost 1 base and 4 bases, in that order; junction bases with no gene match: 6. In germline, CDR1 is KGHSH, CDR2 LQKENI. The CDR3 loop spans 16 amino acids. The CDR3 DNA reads TGTGCCAGCTCACCACAGGCTAGCGGGAGTAGAGAGACCCAGTACTTC. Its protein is CASSPQASGSRETQYF.

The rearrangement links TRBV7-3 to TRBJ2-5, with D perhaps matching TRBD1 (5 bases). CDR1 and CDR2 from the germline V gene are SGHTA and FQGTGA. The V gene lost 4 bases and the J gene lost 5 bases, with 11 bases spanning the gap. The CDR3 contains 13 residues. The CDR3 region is CASSSRVGETQYF. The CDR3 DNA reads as TGTGCCAGCAGCTCCAGGGTTGGGGAGACCCAGTACTTC.

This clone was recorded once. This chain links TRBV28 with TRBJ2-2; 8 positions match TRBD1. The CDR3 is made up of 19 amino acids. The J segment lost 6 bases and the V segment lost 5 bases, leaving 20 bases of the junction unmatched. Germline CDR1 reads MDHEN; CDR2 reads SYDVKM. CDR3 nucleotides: TGTGCCAGCAGTCGCGCGGGTAAGGCGAGACAGGGGATTCCCGGGGAGCTGTTTTTT. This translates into CASSRAGKARQGIPGELFF.

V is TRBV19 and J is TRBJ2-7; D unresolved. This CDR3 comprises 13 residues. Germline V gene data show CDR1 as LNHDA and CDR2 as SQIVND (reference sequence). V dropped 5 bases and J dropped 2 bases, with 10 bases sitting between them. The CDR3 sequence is CASSLKGAYEQYF. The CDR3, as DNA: TGTGCCAGTAGTTTGAAAGGAGCCTACGAGCAGTACTTC.

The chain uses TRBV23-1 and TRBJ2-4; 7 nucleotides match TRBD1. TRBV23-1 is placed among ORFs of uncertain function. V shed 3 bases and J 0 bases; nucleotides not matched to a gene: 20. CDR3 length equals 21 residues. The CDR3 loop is CASSHPGYRGPTNRAKNIQYF. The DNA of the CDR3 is TGCGCCAGCAGTCACCCGGGGTACAGGGGCCCTACCAACCGAGCCAAAAACATTCAGTACTTC.

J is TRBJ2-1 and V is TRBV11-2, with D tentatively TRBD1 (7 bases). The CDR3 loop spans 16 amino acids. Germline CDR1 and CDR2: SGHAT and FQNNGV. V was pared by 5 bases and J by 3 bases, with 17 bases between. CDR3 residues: CASSRQGSGYYNEQFF. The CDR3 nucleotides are TGTGCCAGCAGCCGACAGGGTAGCGGTTACTACAATGAGCAGTTCTTC.

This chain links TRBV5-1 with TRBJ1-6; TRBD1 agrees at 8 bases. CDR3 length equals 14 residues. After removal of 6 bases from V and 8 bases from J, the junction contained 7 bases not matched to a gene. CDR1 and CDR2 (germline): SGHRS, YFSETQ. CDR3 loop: CASTQGTGYSPLHF. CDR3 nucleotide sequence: TGCGCCAGCACCCAGGGGACAGGCTATTCACCCCTCCACTTT. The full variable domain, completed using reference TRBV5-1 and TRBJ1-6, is KAGVTQTPRYLIKTRGQQVTLSCSPISGHRSVSWYQQTPGQGLQFLFEYFSETQRNKGNFPGRFSGRQFSNSRSEMNVSTLELGDSALYLCASTQGTGYSPLHFGNGTRLTVT.

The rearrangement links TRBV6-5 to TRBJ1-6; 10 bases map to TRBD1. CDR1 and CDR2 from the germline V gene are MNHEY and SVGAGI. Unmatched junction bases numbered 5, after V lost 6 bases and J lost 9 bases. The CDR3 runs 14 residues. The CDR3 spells CASRTGGVSSPLHF. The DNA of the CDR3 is TGTGCCAGCAGGACAGGGGGCGTCAGTTCACCCCTCCACTTT.

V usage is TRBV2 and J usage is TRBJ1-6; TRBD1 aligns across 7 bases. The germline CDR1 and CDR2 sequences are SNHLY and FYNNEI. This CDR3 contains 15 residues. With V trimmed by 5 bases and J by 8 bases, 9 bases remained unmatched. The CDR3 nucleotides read TGTGCCAGCAGTCGGGACAGAGCAGGTGATTCACCCCTCCACTTT. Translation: CASSRDRAGDSPLHF.

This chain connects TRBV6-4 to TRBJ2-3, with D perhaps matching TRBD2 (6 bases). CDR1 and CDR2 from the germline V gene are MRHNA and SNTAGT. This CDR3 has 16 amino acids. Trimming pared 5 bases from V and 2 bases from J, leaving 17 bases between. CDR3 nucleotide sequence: TGTGCCAGCAGTAAAACTCCGGGACTTTTCACAGATACGCAGTATTTT. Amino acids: CASSKTPGLFTDTQYF.

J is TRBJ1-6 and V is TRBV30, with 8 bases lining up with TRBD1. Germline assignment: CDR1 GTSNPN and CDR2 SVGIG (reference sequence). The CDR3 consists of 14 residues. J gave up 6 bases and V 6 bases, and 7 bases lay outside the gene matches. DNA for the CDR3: TGTGCCTGCATCGACAGGGGCGGTAATTCACCCCTCCACTTT. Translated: CACIDRGGNSPLHF.

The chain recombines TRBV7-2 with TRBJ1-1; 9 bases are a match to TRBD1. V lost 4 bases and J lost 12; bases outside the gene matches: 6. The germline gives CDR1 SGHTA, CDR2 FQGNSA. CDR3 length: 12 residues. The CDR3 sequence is CASSSTGTGTFF. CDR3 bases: TGTGCCAGCAGCTCTACCGGGACAGGGACTTTCTTT.

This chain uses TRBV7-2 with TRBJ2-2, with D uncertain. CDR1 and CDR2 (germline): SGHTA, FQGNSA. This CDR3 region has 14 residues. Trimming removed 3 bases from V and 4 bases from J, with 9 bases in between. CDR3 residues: CASSFGSSTGELFF. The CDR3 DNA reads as TGTGCCAGCAGCTTTGGTAGTAGCACCGGGGAGCTGTTTTTT.

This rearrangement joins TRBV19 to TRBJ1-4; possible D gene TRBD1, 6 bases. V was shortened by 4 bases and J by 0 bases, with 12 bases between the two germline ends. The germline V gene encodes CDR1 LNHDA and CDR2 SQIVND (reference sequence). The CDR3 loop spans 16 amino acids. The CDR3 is CASSTQGRATNEKLFF. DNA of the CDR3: TGTGCCAGTAGTACCCAGGGGCGCGCAACTAATGAAAAACTGTTTTTT. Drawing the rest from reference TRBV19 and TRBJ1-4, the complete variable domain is DGGITQSPKYLFRKEGQNVTLSCEQNLNHDAMYWYRQDPGQGLRLIYYSQIVNDFQKGDIAEGYSVSREKKESFPLTVTSAQKNPTAFYLCASSTQGRATNEKLFFGSGTQLSVL.

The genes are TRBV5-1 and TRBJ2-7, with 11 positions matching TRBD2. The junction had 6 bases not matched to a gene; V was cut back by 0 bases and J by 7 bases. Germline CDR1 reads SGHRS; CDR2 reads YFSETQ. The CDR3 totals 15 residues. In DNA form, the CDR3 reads TGCGCCAGCAGCTTGGAACTAGCGGGAGTGGGAGAGCAGTACTTC. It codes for CASSLELAGVGEQYF.

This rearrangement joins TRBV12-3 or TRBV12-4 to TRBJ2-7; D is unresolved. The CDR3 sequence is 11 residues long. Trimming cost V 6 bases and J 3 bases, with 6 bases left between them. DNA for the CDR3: TGTGCCAGCAGCGAGCGCTACGAGCAGTACTTC. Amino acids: CASSERYEQYF.

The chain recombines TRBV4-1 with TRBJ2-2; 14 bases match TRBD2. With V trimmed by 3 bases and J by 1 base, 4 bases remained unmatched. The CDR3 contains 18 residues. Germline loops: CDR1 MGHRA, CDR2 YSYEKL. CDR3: CASSQTGTSGRNTGELFF. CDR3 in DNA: TGCGCCAGCAGCCAGACCGGGACTAGCGGGAGGAACACCGGGGAGCTGTTTTTT.

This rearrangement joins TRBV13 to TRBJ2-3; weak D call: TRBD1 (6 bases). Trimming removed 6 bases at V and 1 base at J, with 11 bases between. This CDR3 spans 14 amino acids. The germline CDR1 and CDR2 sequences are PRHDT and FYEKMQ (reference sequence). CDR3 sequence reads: CASRIGGRTDTQYF. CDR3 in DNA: TGTGCCAGCAGGATAGGGGGTCGCACAGATACGCAGTATTTT.

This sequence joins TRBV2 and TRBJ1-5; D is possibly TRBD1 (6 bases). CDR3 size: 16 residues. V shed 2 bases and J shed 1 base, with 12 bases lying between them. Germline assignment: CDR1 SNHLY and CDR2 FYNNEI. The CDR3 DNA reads TGTGCCAGCAGTGAATACAGGGCGGTAAGCAATCAGCCCCAGCATTTT. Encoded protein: CASSEYRAVSNQPQHF.

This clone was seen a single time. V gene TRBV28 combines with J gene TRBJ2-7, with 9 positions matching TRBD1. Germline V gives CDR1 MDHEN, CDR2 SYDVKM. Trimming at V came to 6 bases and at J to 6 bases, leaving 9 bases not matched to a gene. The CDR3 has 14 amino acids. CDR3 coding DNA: TGTGCCAGCAGCCAAGGACAGGGGTTTGGCGAGCAGTACTTC. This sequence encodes CASSQGQGFGEQYF. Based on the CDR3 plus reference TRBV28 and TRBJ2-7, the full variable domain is DVKVTQSSRYLVKRTGEKVFLECVQDMDHENMFWYRQDPGLGLRLIYFSYDVKMKEKGDIPEGYSVSREKKERFSLILESASTNQTSMYLCASSQGQGFGEQYFGPGTRLTVT.

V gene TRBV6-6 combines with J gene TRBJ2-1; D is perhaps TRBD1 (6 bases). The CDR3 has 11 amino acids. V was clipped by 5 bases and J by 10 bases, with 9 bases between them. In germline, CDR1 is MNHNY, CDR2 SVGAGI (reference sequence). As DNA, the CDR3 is TGTGCCAGCAGTAACAGGGACGAGCAGTTCTTC. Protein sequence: CASSNRDEQFF.

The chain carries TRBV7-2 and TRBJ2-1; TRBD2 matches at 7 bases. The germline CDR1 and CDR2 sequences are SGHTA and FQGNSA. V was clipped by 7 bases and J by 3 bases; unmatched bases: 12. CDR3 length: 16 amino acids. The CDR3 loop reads CASTPSGGSLYNEQFF. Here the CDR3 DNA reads TGTGCCAGCACCCCGTCGGGCGGGAGTCTCTACAATGAGCAGTTCTTC.

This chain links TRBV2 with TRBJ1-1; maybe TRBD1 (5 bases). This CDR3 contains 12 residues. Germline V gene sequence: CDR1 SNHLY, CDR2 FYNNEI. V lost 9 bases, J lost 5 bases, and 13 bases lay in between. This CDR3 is CARRREGTEAFF. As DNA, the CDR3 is TGTGCCAGACGCAGGGAGGGGACTGAAGCTTTCTTT.

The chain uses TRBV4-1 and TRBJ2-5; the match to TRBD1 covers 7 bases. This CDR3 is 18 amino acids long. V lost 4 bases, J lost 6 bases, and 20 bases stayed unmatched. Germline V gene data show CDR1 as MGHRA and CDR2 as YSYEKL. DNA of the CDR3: TGCGCCAGCAGCCTGGGTTTAGTAGAGGGGGCCTTTCGACAGACCCAGTACTTC. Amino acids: CASSLGLVEGAFRQTQYF.

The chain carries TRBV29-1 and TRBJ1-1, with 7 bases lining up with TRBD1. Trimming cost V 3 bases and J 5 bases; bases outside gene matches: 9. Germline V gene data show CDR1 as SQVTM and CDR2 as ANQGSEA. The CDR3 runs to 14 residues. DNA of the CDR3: TGCAGCGTTGATCCCTCAGAGGGGGCAACTGAAGCTTTCTTT. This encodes CSVDPSEGATEAFF.

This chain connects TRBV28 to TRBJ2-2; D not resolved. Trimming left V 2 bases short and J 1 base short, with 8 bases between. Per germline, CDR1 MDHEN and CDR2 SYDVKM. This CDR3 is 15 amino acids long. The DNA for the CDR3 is TGTGCCAGCAGTTTAATCGCTAGGAACACCGGGGAGCTGTTTTTT. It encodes CASSLIARNTGELFF. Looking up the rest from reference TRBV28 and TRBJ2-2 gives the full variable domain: DVKVTQSSRYLVKRTGEKVFLECVQDMDHENMFWYRQDPGLGLRLIYFSYDVKMKEKGDIPEGYSVSREKKERFSLILESASTNQTSMYLCASSLIARNTGELFFGEGSRLTVL.